This record looks at one TCR beta chain sequence and its context. Its antigen is unknown. Study donors comprised healthy, HIV-negative adults devoid of recent acute infection or vaccination. It was across several immunoSEQ plates that each subset's genomic DNA was evenly split. Authors' processing steps: ImmunoSEQ sequences covered only the junction and lacked quality scores; filtering therefore differed. Generated by immunoSEQ multiplex PCR, the TCRdb table keeps only in-frame clones and is missing some. That table furnishes V, J and clone size, whereas the DNA furnished D and trimming. The sample yields over a million clones, approximately 96% seen once. V was clipped by 7 bases and J by 5 bases; unmatched bases: 10. The germline V gene encodes CDR1 SNHLY and CDR2 FYNNEI. This CDR3 has 14 residues. This record belongs to a study of shared clonotypes between healthy human individuals. Points from the study as a whole: Relative to memory subsets, naive subsets generally showed larger estimated richness.

The V and J genes are TRBV2 and TRBJ1-2; TRBD1 agrees at 7 bases. The specimen was naive CD4+ T cells sorted from blood. Specified subset: CD45RA+ positively selected. The receptor comes from a man in his thirties or forties in good health. CDR3 loop: CASNRDREVYGYTF. The CDR3 DNA sequence: TGTGCCAGCAATAGAGACAGGGAGGTTTATGGCTACACCTTC.